The sequence of this T cell receptor (beta chain) was determined in a study of cytomegalovirus exposure and HLA in healthy donors. Study-level findings and limits: TRBV6-2, TRBV6-3 and other indistinguishable V segments were excluded. Cytomegalovirus status, reportedly, was diagnosed with high specificity and sensitivity by the classifier.

To note about this clone: Its antigen is undetermined.

The PCR was carried out with 60 Vbeta primers and 13 Jbeta primers. TCRdb keeps only in-frame clones here, not all; method: immunoSEQ multiplex PCR. The sample lists about 61,000 clones, more than 70% occurring once. The CDR3 extends over 15 amino acids. Looked up from germline, CDR1 is LNHNV and CDR2 is YYDKDF (reference sequence). Trimming removed 5 bases from V and 8 bases from J, with 18 bases in between. The specimen was PBMCs. This chain links TRBV15 with TRBJ1-4; D gene uncertain. The clonotype was recovered from a man between 18 and 35 years old in good health and CMV-seronegative. CDR3: CATSGRGGLGEKLFF. In nucleotides, the CDR3 is TGTGCCACCAGCGGCCGTGGAGGGTTGGGGGAAAAACTGTTTTTT. The whole variable domain, remainder taken from reference TRBV15 and TRBJ1-4, is DAMVIQNPRYQVTQFGKPVTLSCSQTLNHNVMYWYQQKSSQAPKLLFHYYDKDFNNEADTPDNFQSRRPNTSFCFLDIRSPGLGDTAMYLCATSGRGGLGEKLFFGSGTQLSVL.